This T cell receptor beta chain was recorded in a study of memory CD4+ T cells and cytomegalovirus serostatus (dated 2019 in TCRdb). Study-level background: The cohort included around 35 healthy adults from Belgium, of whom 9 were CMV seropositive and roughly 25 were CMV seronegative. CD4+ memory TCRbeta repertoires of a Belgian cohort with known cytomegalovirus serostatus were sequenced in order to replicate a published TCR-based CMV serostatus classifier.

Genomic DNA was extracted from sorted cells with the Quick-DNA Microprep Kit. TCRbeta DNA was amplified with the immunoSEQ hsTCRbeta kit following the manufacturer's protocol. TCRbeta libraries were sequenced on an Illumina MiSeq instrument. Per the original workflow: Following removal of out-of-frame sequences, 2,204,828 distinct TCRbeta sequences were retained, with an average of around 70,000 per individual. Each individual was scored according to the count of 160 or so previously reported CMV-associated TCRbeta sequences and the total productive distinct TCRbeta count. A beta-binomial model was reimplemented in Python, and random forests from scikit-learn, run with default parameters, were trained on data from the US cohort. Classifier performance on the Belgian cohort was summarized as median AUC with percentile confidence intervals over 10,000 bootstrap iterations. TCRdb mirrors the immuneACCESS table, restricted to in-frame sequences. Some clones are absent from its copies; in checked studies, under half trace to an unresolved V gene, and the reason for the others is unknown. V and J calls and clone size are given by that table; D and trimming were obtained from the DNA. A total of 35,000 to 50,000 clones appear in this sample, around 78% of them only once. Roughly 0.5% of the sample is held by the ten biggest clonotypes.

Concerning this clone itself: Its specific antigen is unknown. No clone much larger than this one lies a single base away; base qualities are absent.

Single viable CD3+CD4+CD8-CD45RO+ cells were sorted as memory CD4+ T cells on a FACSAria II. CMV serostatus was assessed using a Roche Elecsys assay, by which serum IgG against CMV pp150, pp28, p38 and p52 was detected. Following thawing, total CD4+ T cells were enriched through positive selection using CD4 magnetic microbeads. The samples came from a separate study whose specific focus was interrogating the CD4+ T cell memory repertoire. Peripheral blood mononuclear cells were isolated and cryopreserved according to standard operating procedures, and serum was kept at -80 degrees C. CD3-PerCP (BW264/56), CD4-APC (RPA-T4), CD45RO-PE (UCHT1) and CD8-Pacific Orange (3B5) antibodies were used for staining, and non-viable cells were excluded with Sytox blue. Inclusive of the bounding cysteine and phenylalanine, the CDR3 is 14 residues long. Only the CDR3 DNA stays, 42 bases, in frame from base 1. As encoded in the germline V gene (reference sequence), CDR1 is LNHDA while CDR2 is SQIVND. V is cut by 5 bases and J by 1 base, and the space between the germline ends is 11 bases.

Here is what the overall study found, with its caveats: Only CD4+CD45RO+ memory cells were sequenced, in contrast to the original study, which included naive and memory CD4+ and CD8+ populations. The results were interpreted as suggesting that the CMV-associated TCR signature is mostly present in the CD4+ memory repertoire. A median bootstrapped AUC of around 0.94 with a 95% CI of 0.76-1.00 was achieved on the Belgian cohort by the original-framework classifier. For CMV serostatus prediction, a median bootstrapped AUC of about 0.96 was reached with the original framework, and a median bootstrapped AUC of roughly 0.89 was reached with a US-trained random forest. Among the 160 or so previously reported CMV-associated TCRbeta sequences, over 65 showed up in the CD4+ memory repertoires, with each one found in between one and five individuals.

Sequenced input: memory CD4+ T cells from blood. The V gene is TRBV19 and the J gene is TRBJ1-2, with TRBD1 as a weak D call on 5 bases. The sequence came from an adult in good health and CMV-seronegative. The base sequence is TGTGCCAGTAGTTTCCGACAGCTTAACTATGGCTACACCTTC. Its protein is CASSFRQLNYGYTF. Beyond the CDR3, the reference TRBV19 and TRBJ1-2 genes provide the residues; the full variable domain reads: DGGITQSPKYLFRKEGQNVTLSCEQNLNHDAMYWYRQDPGQGLRLIYYSQIVNDFQKGDIAEGYSVSREKKESFPLTVTSAQKNPTAFYLCASSFRQLNYGYTFGSGTRLTVV.